This T cell receptor (beta chain) came from a study of blood T cell repertoires in COVID-19. Study-wide background: The origin of the acute and convalescent COVID-19 samples was the United States, Italy and Spain. In each case, the material was cDNA or gDNA derived from T cells, B-cell-depleted T cells, or PBMCs.

There are 13 residues in the CDR3. The V gene lost 5 bases and the J gene lost 6 bases, with 13 bases spanning the gap. In the authors' workflow: From reference gene primer amplification, estimates of nucleated cell counts were derived. Only in-frame clones appear in the TCRdb table, and some are missing; sequencing was by immunoSEQ multiplex PCR. The DNA was the basis for D and trimming; V, J and clone size are from that table. The sample carries 200,000 to 300,000 clones, about 82% recorded once. The Seattle patients, enrolled during active infection, were followed longitudinally. This sequence joins TRBV12-3 or TRBV12-4 and TRBJ1-1; D is unclear. The TCR sequence derives from a man between 50 and 59 years old with COVID-19, enrolled during active disease. The sequenced material came from peripheral blood. DNA for the CDR3: TGTGCCAGCAGTCTTATCAGTGATCCTGAAGCTTTCTTT. It translates to CASSLISDPEAFF.